This TCR beta chain comes out of a study of neurological immune-mediated disorders. Time point defined: longitudinal time-point 2. The length of the CDR3 is 17 residues. Germline lookup yields CDR1 LGHNA and CDR2 YSLEER. Trimming took 1 base from V and 0 from J, leaving 13 bases between them. The making of cDNA relied on 5'RACE with 10-nucleotide random UMIs. In TCRdb, the 5' RACE reads were re-called with MiXCR into one record per CDR3 protein. The sample carries tens of thousands of distinct CDR3 sequences, roughly an eighth recorded once. This clonotype was counted ten times or more. Sequencing used PBMCs. The chain uses TRBV4-3 and TRBJ2-4; D gene unclear. This sequence originates from a middle-aged woman in good health. This chain's CDR3 is CASSQGESFRAKNIQYF. Here the CDR3 DNA reads TGCGCCAGCAGCCAAGGGGAATCATTCCGAGCCAAAAACATTCAGTACTTC.